Below are 19 T cell receptor beta chains sequenced from a single sample in a study of blood T cell repertoires in COVID-19. Method: immunoSEQ multiplex PCR; TCRdb's copy keeps in-frame clones and lacks some. The table records 350,000 to 400,000 clones, 85% to 90% of them present only once. Material for sequencing was PBMCs or T cells enriched from blood (not recorded which). Receptor source: a man between 18 and 35 years old who had recovered from COVID-19.

This clone has only one observation. This chain joins TRBV7-9 and TRBJ1-1, with a weak D call TRBD1 (6 bases). The length of the CDR3 is 12 residues. The germline gives CDR1 SEHNR, CDR2 FQNEAQ (reference sequence). The ends were cut back, 4 bases at V and 11 bases at J, with 14 bases in the middle. The CDR3 here is CASSSETGRAFF. DNA for the CDR3: TGTGCCAGCAGCTCCGAGACAGGACGGGCTTTCTTT.

The V gene is TRBV28, the J gene TRBJ1-6, with D maybe TRBD1 (5 bases). V was pared by 4 bases and J by 4 bases, with 17 bases between. This CDR3 has 17 residues. The germline V gene encodes CDR1 MDHEN and CDR2 SYDVKM. The chain's CDR3 is CASSSSSGTRYNSPLHF. Written as DNA, the CDR3 is TGTGCCAGCAGTTCCTCTTCCGGGACTCGATATAATTCACCCCTCCACTTT.

This rearrangement joins TRBV11-2 to TRBJ2-7; 9 bases align to TRBD1. Losses at the gene ends were 5 bases for V and 0 bases for J; bases not matched to a gene: 5. The CDR3 extends over 15 amino acids. Germline V CDR1 and CDR2: SGHAT, FQNNGV. The chain's CDR3 is CASSQGTGPSYEQYF. CDR3 DNA sequence: TGTGCCAGCAGCCAAGGGACAGGGCCCTCCTACGAGCAGTACTTC.

The chain uses TRBV6-2 or TRBV6-3 and TRBJ1-5; possibly TRBD1 for D (5 bases). There are 14 residues in the CDR3. Trimming cost V 4 bases and J 9 bases, with 16 bases left between them. Germline V gene sequence: CDR1 MNHEY, CDR2 SVGEGT. Here the CDR3 DNA reads TGTGCCAGCAGTTGGGGGGTGATCGGCGGGCCCCAGCATTTT. It specifies CASSWGVIGGPQHF.

The V call is TRBV11-3, the J call TRBJ1-2; no clear D gene. CDR1 is SGHNT, CDR2 YENEEA, per germline. Trimming shortened V by 3 bases and J by 0 bases, and 14 bases separated the two germline ends. This CDR3 is 16 amino acids long. CDR3 sequence: CASSFSDGTTNYGYTF. The CDR3 DNA follows: TGTGCCAGCAGCTTTTCGGATGGCACTACTAACTATGGCTACACCTTC. The full variable domain, rest sourced from reference TRBV11-3 and TRBJ1-2, is EAGVVQSPRYKIIEKKQPVAFWCNPISGHNTLYWYLQNLGQGPELLIRYENEEAVDDSQLPKDRFSAERLKGVDSTLKIQPAELGDSAVYLCASSFSDGTTNYGYTFGSGTRLTVV.

CDR3 in amino acids: CASSVRGGSNQPQHF. In nucleotides, the CDR3 is TGTGCCAGCAGCGTAAGGGGGGGTAGCAATCAGCCCCAGCATTTT. The J gene is TRBJ1-5, the V gene TRBV9; TRBD1 might be the D (6 bases). The V gene lost 1 base and the J gene lost 0 bases, with 8 bases spanning the gap. Per germline, CDR1 SGDLS and CDR2 YYNGEE. This CDR3 region has 15 residues.

V is TRBV18 and J is TRBJ1-1, with a tentative D call TRBD1 (6 bases). V was pared by 2 bases and J by 1 base, with 20 bases between. The CDR3 is made up of 18 amino acids. Germline assignment: CDR1 KGHSH and CDR2 LQKENI. CDR3 amino acids: CASSPKKLVGQSNTEAFF. The CDR3 bases are TGTGCCAGCTCACCAAAGAAACTCGTAGGACAGTCGAACACTGAAGCTTTCTTT.

The chain combines TRBV5-6 with TRBJ2-6; TRBD1 aligns across 11 bases. V lost 4 bases, J lost 9 bases, and 6 bases stayed unmatched. The germline CDR1 and CDR2 sequences are SGHDT and YYEEEE. The length of the CDR3 is 15 residues. CDR3 region: CASSARTGGLNVLTF. CDR3 nucleotide sequence: TGTGCCAGCAGCGCCCGGACAGGGGGCCTCAACGTCCTGACTTTC. Drawing the rest from reference TRBV5-6 and TRBJ2-6, the complete variable domain is DAGVTQSPTHLIKTRGQQVTLRCSPKSGHDTVSWYQQALGQGPQFIFQYYEEEERQRGNFPDRFSGHQFPNYSSELNVNALLLGDSALYLCASSARTGGLNVLTFGAGSRLTVL.

V is TRBV9 and J is TRBJ2-7; 10 nucleotides align to TRBD1. The CDR3 has 16 residues. With 1 base clipped from V and 2 bases from J, the junction kept 6 bases outside the gene matches. CDR1 is SGDLS, CDR2 YYNGEE, per germline. CDR3 in amino acids: CASSVNTGTGAYEQYF. CDR3 in DNA: TGTGCCAGCAGCGTAAACACCGGGACAGGGGCCTACGAGCAGTACTTC.

The chain links TRBV2 to TRBJ2-7, with D maybe TRBD2 (6 bases). The CDR3 runs 13 residues. CDR1 SNHLY and CDR2 FYNNEI come from the germline V gene. The V end was cut by 2 bases, the J end by 3 bases, with 8 bases between. This chain's CDR3 is CASSERGNYEQYF. The CDR3, as DNA: TGTGCCAGCAGTGAACGGGGGAACTACGAGCAGTACTTC.

This clone was seen only a few times. The chain employs TRBV2 and TRBJ2-7; 10 positions agree with TRBD2. With 5 bases clipped from V and 1 base from J, the junction kept 11 bases outside the gene matches. The CDR3 is made up of 17 amino acids. The germline gives CDR1 SNHLY, CDR2 FYNNEI. CDR3 DNA: TGTGCCAGCAGTTCAGGACTAGCGGTATTTGGTTCCTACGAGCAGTACTTC. As protein: CASSSGLAVFGSYEQYF. Full variable domain (rest looked up from reference TRBV2 and TRBJ2-7): EPEVTQTPSHQVTQMGQEVILRCVPISNHLYFYWYRQILGQKVEFLVSFYNNEISEKSEIFDDQFSVERPDGSNFTLKIRSTKLEDSAMYFCASSSGLAVFGSYEQYFGPGTRLTVT.

The CDR3 is CASSLTGQALRRALHF. The CDR3 coding sequence is TGTGCCAGCAGCCTAACGGGACAGGCCCTTAGGAGGGCCCTCCACTTT. V gene TRBV9 combines with J gene TRBJ1-6, with TRBD1 matching over 8 bases. CDR3 length: 16 residues. Germline CDR1 and CDR2: SGDLS and YYNGEE. Trimming took 4 bases from V and 14 from J; bases not matched to a gene: 17.

The genes are TRBV4-3 and TRBJ2-1, with TRBD2 matching 7 bases. This CDR3 region has 17 residues. V was clipped by 1 base and J by 3 bases; unmatched bases: 9. The germline gives CDR1 LGHNA, CDR2 YSLEER. For the CDR3, the DNA is TGCGCCAGCAGCCAAGGTATCGTTGCGGGGGACTACAATGAGCAGTTCTTC. Translated: CASSQGIVAGDYNEQFF.

This clone was observed a single time. The V call is TRBV9, the J call TRBJ2-5, with 7 bases lining up with TRBD2. Germline assignment: CDR1 SGDLS and CDR2 YYNGEE. V was pared by 4 bases and J by 5 bases, with 5 bases of the junction left unmatched. The CDR3 length is 13 residues. Here the CDR3 DNA reads TGTGCCAGCAGCCTGTTGGGGGGGGAGACCCAGTACTTC. This encodes CASSLLGGETQYF.

V and J are TRBV30 and TRBJ1-2; a weak D match, TRBD1 (5 bases). CDR1 and CDR2 from the germline V gene are GTSNPN and SVGIG (reference sequence). This CDR3 spans 13 amino acids. The V end lost 0 bases, the J end lost 6 bases, and 11 bases lay between the germline ends. The CDR3 region is CAWSVRGDHGYTF. The CDR3 bases are TGTGCCTGGAGTGTACGGGGGGATCATGGCTACACCTTC. The whole variable domain, filled in from reference TRBV30 and TRBJ1-2, reads SQTIHQWPATLVQPVGSPLSLECTVEGTSNPNLYWYRQAAGRGLQLLFYSVGIGQISSEVPQNLSASRPQDRQFILSSKKLLLSDSGFYLCAWSVRGDHGYTFGSGTRLTVV.

This clone was detected only a few times. This chain joins TRBV4-1 and TRBJ2-1, with a tentative D call TRBD1 (5 bases). CDR3 length equals 16 residues. V was pared by 1 base and J by 0 bases, with 10 bases between. Germline V lookup: CDR1 MGHRA, CDR2 YSYEKL. The chain's CDR3 is CASSQAGAVSYNEQFF. The CDR3 nucleotides are TGCGCCAGCAGCCAAGCTGGGGCCGTCTCCTACAATGAGCAGTTCTTC.

This chain uses TRBV3-1 (or the pseudogene TRBV3-2) with TRBJ2-3; D gene ambiguous. This CDR3 has 12 residues. The V gene's germline CDR1 is LGHDT and CDR2 YNNKEL (reference sequence). V shed 1 base and J shed 3 bases, with 2 bases lying between them. Here the CDR3 reads CASSQATDTQYF. The CDR3 DNA reads TGTGCCAGCAGCCAAGCGACAGATACGCAGTATTTT.

Written as DNA, the CDR3 is TGTGCCAGCAGTCCGGGACAGGGGGCGGGGAATGAGCAGTTCTTC. The encoded protein is CASSPGQGAGNEQFF. This chain links TRBV6-5 with TRBJ2-1; TRBD1 aligns across 12 bases. Germline CDR1 MNHEY, CDR2 SVGAGI. This CDR3 contains 15 residues. The V segment lost 5 bases and the J segment 7 bases; nucleotides outside the gene matches: 6.

The chain couples TRBV7-8 to TRBJ2-7; TRBD2 matches 10 bases. In germline, CDR1 is SGHVS, CDR2 FQNEAQ. CDR3 length equals 15 residues. V lost 2 bases and J lost 4; bases outside the gene matches: 5. The CDR3 sequence is CASSLSASGSYEQYF. The CDR3 DNA reads TGTGCCAGCAGCTTATCGGCTAGCGGGAGTTACGAGCAGTACTTC.